This T cell receptor beta chain stems from a study of blood T cell repertoires in COVID-19. Original methodology: The assay estimated nucleated cells by amplifying reference gene primers. Using immunoSEQ multiplex PCR, the repertoire was profiled, and TCRdb retains in-frame clones only, with some absent. V and J calls and clone size are given by that table; D and trimming were obtained from the DNA. The sample has around 150,000 clones, about 82% seen once. CDR1 is SGHRS and CDR2 is YFSETQ in the germline V gene. Between the trimmed V and J ends, which lost 4 bases and 10 bases, there was a span of 23 bases. The CDR3 is 16 amino acids.

The sequence was obtained from a woman older than 75 with active or convalescent COVID-19. The rearrangement links TRBV5-1 to TRBJ2-2, with D possibly matching TRBD2 (7 bases). Material: peripheral blood. The CDR3 DNA sequence: TGCGCCAGCAGCATAACAGGGTTTCGGGGGGCCGAGGAGCTGTTTTTT. It yields the protein CASSITGFRGAEELFF.